This T cell receptor (beta chain) appears in the sequencing data of a study of identifying expanded T cells in peripheral blood. Of note for this clone: Its specificity is not known.

Trimming took 0 bases from V and 7 from J; bases not matched to a gene: 1. The CDR3 runs 13 residues. Germline V gene data show CDR1 as SGDLS and CDR2 as YYNGEE. Findings of the study overall: Differentially abundant clones: roughly 1.2 between replicates, about 15 at 2 to 3 weeks, 19 to 20 at four.

Collection occurred without any documented infections or immune events in donors. Profiled with immunoSEQ multiplex PCR; TCRdb holds only in-frame clones, not every one. Of some 93,000 clones in the sample, 70% to 90% were seen once. The chain joins TRBV9 to TRBJ2-1; TRBD2 matches 7 bases. This clonotype was obtained from a person aged 18 to 75 in good health. The sample taken for sequencing was blood. The CDR3 loop reads CASSVGEGNEQFF. In DNA, the CDR3 is TGTGCCAGCAGCGTAGGGGAGGGGAATGAGCAGTTCTTC.